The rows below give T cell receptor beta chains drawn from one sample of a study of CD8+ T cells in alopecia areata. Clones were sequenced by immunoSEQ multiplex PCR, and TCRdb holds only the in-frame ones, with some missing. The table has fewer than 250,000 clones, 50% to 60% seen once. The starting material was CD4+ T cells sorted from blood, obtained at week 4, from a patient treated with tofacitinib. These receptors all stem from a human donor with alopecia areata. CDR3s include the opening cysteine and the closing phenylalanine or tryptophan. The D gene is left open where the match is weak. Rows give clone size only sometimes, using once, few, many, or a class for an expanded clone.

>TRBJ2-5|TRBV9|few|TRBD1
TGTGCCAGCAGCGTAGGACAGGGAGAGACCCAGTACTTC
CASSVGQGETQYF
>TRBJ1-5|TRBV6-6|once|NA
TGTGCCAGCAGTTTATCAACGGGCAATCAGCCCCAGCATTTT
CASSLSTGNQPQHF
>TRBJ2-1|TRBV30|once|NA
TGTGCCTGGAGTGTACAGGGACACAATGAGCAGTTCTTC
CAWSVQGHNEQFF
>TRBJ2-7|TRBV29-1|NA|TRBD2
TGCAGCGTTGAGCGTAGCGGGAAGGTGAGCGAGCAGTACTTC
CSVERSGKVSEQYF
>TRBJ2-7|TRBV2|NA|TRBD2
TGTGCCAGCAGCGTACTTCGGACTAGACCCCACGAGCAGTACTTC
CASSVLRTRPHEQYF
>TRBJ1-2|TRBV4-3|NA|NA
TGCGCCAGCAGCCAAGCTTCGGGTACACACTATGGCTACACCTTC
CASSQASGTHYGYTF
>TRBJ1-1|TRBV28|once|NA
TGTGCCAGCAGTCCAGGGTACTCGCGGACTGAAGCTTTCTTT
CASSPGYSRTEAFF
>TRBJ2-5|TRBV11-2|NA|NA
TGTGCCAGCAGCTTAACTCGTCCACTTCAAGAGACCCAGTACTTC
CASSLTRPLQETQYF
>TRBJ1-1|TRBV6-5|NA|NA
TGTGCCAGCAGCTGGGCCGCGAACACTGAAGCTTTCTTT
CASSWAANTEAFF
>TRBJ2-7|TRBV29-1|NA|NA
TGCAGCGTTCTAGACGGTTCCTACGAGCAGTACTTC
CSVLDGSYEQYF
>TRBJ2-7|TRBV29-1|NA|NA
TGCAGCGTTCCTCGTCCCTACGAGCAGTACTTC
CSVPRPYEQYF
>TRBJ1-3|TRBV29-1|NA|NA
TGCAGCGTTGAAGGAGGGATGTTGGGGACCTCTGGAAACACCATATATTTT
CSVEGGMLGTSGNTIYF